The 10 T cell receptor beta chains presented below share a single source sample, sequenced in a study of neurological immune-mediated disorders. Time point meaning: longitudinal time-point 1 (baseline). A single record per CDR3 protein comes from TCRdb applying MiXCR to the 5' RACE reads. The sample consists of tens of thousands of distinct CDR3 sequences, about 9% of them appearing once. The sample taken for sequencing was PBMCs. All receptors come from a middle-aged woman in good health.

The rearrangement links TRBV19 to TRBJ1-1; TRBD1 might be the D (6 bases). Trimming pared 4 bases from V and 7 bases from J, leaving 13 bases between. Germline CDR1 LNHDA, CDR2 SQIVND (reference sequence). The CDR3 covers 13 residues. This CDR3 is CASSTTQGGEAFF. CDR3 coding DNA: TGTGCCAGTAGTACGACACAGGGAGGTGAAGCTTTCTTT.

This clonotype was recorded many times. The CDR3 sequence: CASGLGVNQPQHF. CDR3 DNA: TGTGCCAGCGGTTTGGGGGTCAATCAGCCCCAGCATTTT. The chain is built from TRBV19 and TRBJ1-5, with D possibly being TRBD1 (5 bases). Between the trimmed V and J ends, which lost 9 bases and 3 bases, there was a span of 12 bases. The CDR3 covers 13 residues. Germline V gene lookup returns CDR1 LNHDA and CDR2 SQIVND (reference sequence).

This clonotype was seen repeatedly, ten times or more. The V call is TRBV12-3 or TRBV12-4, the J call TRBJ1-1, with TRBD1 identical over 10 bases. With V trimmed by 7 bases and J by 4 bases, 9 bases remained unmatched. This CDR3 contains 15 residues. The CDR3 reads CASTRTGGGGTEAFF. DNA of the CDR3: TGTGCCAGCACTCGGACAGGGGGAGGGGGCACTGAAGCTTTCTTT.

This clonotype was observed many times. This chain connects TRBV9 to TRBJ2-3, with a tentative D call TRBD1 (6 bases). CDR1 and CDR2 from the germline V gene are SGDLS and YYNGEE. CDR3 length equals 14 residues. Trimming cost V 4 bases and J 1 base, with 10 bases left between them. The CDR3 here is CASSFRTGTDTQYF. The CDR3 DNA sequence: TGTGCCAGCAGCTTCCGGACAGGCACAGATACGCAGTATTTT.

Concerning this clonotype: A much larger clone lies a single base off, so this may be a read error. CDR3 amino acids: CASSQGHGINTEAFF. As DNA, the CDR3 is TGCGCCAGCAGCCAAGGACACGGGATAAACACTGAAGCTTTCTTT. The chain has TRBV5-1 and TRBJ1-1; a possible D gene is TRBD1 (5 bases). This CDR3 is built from 15 residues. Germline CDR1 SGHRS, CDR2 YFSETQ. Trimming removed 4 bases at V and 2 bases at J, with 15 bases between.

The sample holds many counts of this clonotype. The chain couples TRBV20-1 to TRBJ2-1; D is unresolved. This CDR3 region has 15 residues. From germline, CDR1 is DFQATT and CDR2 SNEGSKA (reference sequence). Trimming pared 3 bases from V and 0 bases from J, leaving 12 bases between. The CDR3 coding sequence is TGCAGTGCTAGTATTCCCTCGACCTCCTACAATGAGCAGTTCTTC. The encoded protein is CSASIPSTSYNEQFF.

This clonotype was recorded at least ten times. V usage is TRBV6-5 and J usage is TRBJ2-1, with 7 bases identical to TRBD2. The V gene's germline CDR1 is MNHEY and CDR2 SVGAGI. The junction had 5 bases not matched to a gene; V was cut back by 0 bases and J by 3 bases. The length of the CDR3 is 16 residues. CDR3 in DNA: TGTGCCAGCAGTTACTCCAGGCTAGCGGTCTACAATGAGCAGTTCTTC. Translating it yields CASSYSRLAVYNEQFF.

Ten or more counts support this clonotype. This chain connects TRBV6-2 or TRBV6-3 to TRBJ1-1; D remains unclear. V lost 4 bases and J 10 bases, leaving 13 bases between the germline ends. Germline V lookup: CDR1 MNHEY, CDR2 SVGEGT. The CDR3 is 12 amino acids. In DNA, the CDR3 is TGTGCCAGCAGTTTTGGACTGATTGGAGCTTTCTTT. Protein product: CASSFGLIGAFF.

At least ten counts were recorded for this clonotype. This chain uses TRBV6-5 with TRBJ2-5; possibly TRBD2 for D (6 bases). Trimming stripped 5 bases from V and 7 bases from J, with 20 bases between. Per the germline V gene, CDR1 is MNHEY and CDR2 is SVGAGI. The length of the CDR3 is 15 residues. As DNA, the CDR3 is TGTGCCAGCAGTCACGAGGAGCGGGCGGGGTGGACCCAGTACTTC. Its translation is CASSHEERAGWTQYF.

The rearrangement uses TRBV28 and TRBJ2-7, with D possibly being TRBD2 (5 bases). V was trimmed by 6 bases and J by 3 bases, leaving 9 bases between them. CDR3 size: 12 residues. Germline assignment: CDR1 MDHEN and CDR2 SYDVKM. The chain's CDR3 is CASRSGLYEQYF. CDR3 coding DNA: TGTGCCAGCAGATCCGGACTCTACGAGCAGTACTTC.